This T cell receptor (beta chain) was sequenced for a study of control samples from healthy donors and cancer patients. The V and J ends lost 0 bases and 2 bases respectively, with 4 bases between them. Germline V gene data show CDR1 as MNHEY and CDR2 as SVGEGT. The CDR3 covers 13 residues. Profiling relied on immunoSEQ multiplex PCR, and the TCRdb table lists in-frame clones only, not all of them. The sample lists approximately 120,000 clones, 75% to 95% occurring once. This clonotype was sampled from a human donor in good health. The donor label of this sample is uncertain. V usage is TRBV6-2 or TRBV6-3 and J usage is TRBJ2-5; unclear D gene. Material for sequencing was blood. CDR3 protein: CASSYSLQETQYF. CDR3 coding DNA: TGTGCCAGCAGTTACTCTTTACAAGAGACCCAGTACTTC.